The 13 T cell receptor beta chains given below trace back to one sample, sequenced in a study of neurological immune-mediated disorders. MiXCR was run by TCRdb on the 5' RACE reads, yielding one entry per CDR3 protein. The table records around 80,000 distinct CDR3 sequences, 10% of them present only once. The sequencing input was PBMCs. Receptors were obtained from a man in his forties in good health.

This clonotype was observed many times. This chain links TRBV5-1 with TRBJ2-1; 8 bases match TRBD2. Trimming cost V 4 bases and J 7 bases; bases outside gene matches: 19. This CDR3 has 18 amino acids. The germline V gene encodes CDR1 SGHRS and CDR2 YFSETQ. DNA for the CDR3: TGCGCCAGCAGCCTACTTAGTAGCGGGGCCAGTCTGGCAAATGAGCAGTTCTTC. It encodes CASSLLSSGASLANEQFF.

This clonotype was detected ten times or more. The chain is built from TRBV20-1 and TRBJ2-7; D could derive from TRBD1 or TRBD2 (5 bases each). The CDR3 covers 13 residues. Trimming left V 3 bases short and J 2 bases short, with 11 bases between. Germline values: CDR1 DFQATT, CDR2 SNEGSKA (reference sequence). The CDR3 reads CSASTGTAYEQYF. In nucleotides, the CDR3 is TGCAGTGCTAGTACGGGGACCGCCTACGAGCAGTACTTC.

This clonotype was seen at least ten times. The genes are TRBV5-1 and TRBJ2-3; possibly TRBD1 for D (6 bases). CDR1 is SGHRS, CDR2 YFSETQ, per germline. This CDR3 spans 14 amino acids. Trimming cost V 0 bases and J 4 bases, with 9 bases left between them. CDR3 in amino acids: CASSLAAGADTQYF. In DNA, the CDR3 is TGCGCCAGCAGCTTGGCCGCAGGGGCAGATACGCAGTATTTT.

This clonotype was counted ten times or more. The rearrangement uses TRBV7-2 and TRBJ2-7; D possibly matches TRBD1 or TRBD2 (5 bases each). Germline V gene lookup returns CDR1 SGHTA and CDR2 FQGNSA. The CDR3 contains 13 residues. The V and J ends lost 5 bases and 3 bases respectively, with 11 bases between them. DNA for the CDR3: TGTGCCAGCAGCCCGGGACCACGCTACGAGCAGTACTTC. Protein product: CASSPGPRYEQYF.

This clonotype was counted at least ten times. The gene calls are TRBV5-1 and TRBJ2-3, with no clear D. Trimming removed 0 bases from V and 3 bases from J, with 17 bases in between. The CDR3 contains 17 residues. Germline lookup yields CDR1 SGHRS and CDR2 YFSETQ. CDR3 protein: CASSLVATPRVTDTQYF. The DNA of the CDR3 is TGCGCCAGCAGCTTGGTTGCGACTCCTAGAGTTACAGATACGCAGTATTTT.

This clonotype came up many times. The chain recombines TRBV27 with TRBJ2-1; no clear D. The V end lost 6 bases, the J end lost 6 bases, and 18 bases lay between the germline ends. Germline loops: CDR1 MNHEY, CDR2 SMNVEV (reference sequence). This CDR3 comprises 15 residues. The CDR3 DNA follows: TGTGCCAGCAGCTCCTCGGGCCTGGGTACCAATGAGCAGTTCTTC. It codes for CASSSSGLGTNEQFF.

In its sample, this clonotype was seen many times. V and J are TRBV20-1 and TRBJ1-1; tentatively, D is TRBD1 (5 bases). Trimming took off 5 bases at V and 0 bases at J, with 10 bases between the two ends. CDR3 length equals 13 residues. Per germline, CDR1 DFQATT and CDR2 SNEGSKA (reference sequence). The CDR3 sequence is CSAVPGVNTEAFF. The CDR3 region has the DNA TGCAGTGCTGTTCCGGGGGTGAACACTGAAGCTTTCTTT.

This clonotype was detected many times. V usage is TRBV12-3 or TRBV12-4 and J usage is TRBJ2-1; 11 bases line up with TRBD2. V lost 5 bases, J lost 6 bases, and 9 bases stayed unmatched. This CDR3 contains 16 residues. The CDR3 sequence is CASSPNSGRAGNEQFF. The CDR3 region has the DNA TGTGCCAGCAGTCCCAATAGCGGGAGGGCCGGCAATGAGCAGTTCTTC.

This clonotype was seen ten or more times. The chain uses TRBV5-1 and TRBJ1-5; possible D gene TRBD1, 6 bases. The CDR3 has 14 residues. Trimming took off 4 bases at V and 9 bases at J, with 17 bases between the two ends. The germline CDR1 and CDR2 sequences are SGHRS and YFSETQ. The CDR3 sequence: CASSPAGDRGPQHF. CDR3 in DNA: TGCGCCAGCAGCCCGGCAGGGGACCGGGGGCCCCAGCATTTT.

This clonotype was recorded at least ten times. The chain uses TRBV11-1 and TRBJ2-1; either TRBD1 or TRBD2 may fit D (7 bases each). Per germline, CDR1 SGHAT and CDR2 FQDESV (reference sequence). V was cut by 5 bases and J by 6 bases, with 14 bases left in between. This CDR3 is built from 14 residues. As DNA, the CDR3 is TGTGCCAGCAGCACGCGCAGGGGGGGCAATGAGCAGTTCTTC. It codes for CASSTRRGGNEQFF.

This clonotype came up many times. V is TRBV5-5 and J is TRBJ2-7; 10 bases line up with TRBD1. The germline gives CDR1 SGHKS, CDR2 YYEKEE (reference sequence). With V trimmed by 4 bases and J by 3 bases, 7 bases remained unmatched. The CDR3 sequence is 15 residues long. CDR3 nucleotide sequence: TGTGCCAGCAGCCTAGTGGGGACAGGGGACTACGAGCAGTACTTC. It codes for CASSLVGTGDYEQYF.

In this sample, this clonotype turned up many times. This chain uses TRBV6-5 with TRBJ1-5, with D perhaps TRBD1 (5 bases). Germline CDR1 and CDR2: MNHEY and SVGAGI. Trimming removed 7 bases from V and 7 bases from J, with 17 bases in between. The CDR3 is 14 amino acids. The CDR3 protein is CASTDAQGGQPQHF. The DNA for the CDR3 is TGTGCCAGCACGGACGCCCAGGGCGGGCAGCCCCAGCATTTT.

This clonotype showed up many times. The rearrangement links TRBV7-2 to TRBJ2-1; D call uncertain. The germline gives CDR1 SGHTA, CDR2 FQGNSA. The CDR3 length is 13 residues. V lost 1 base, J lost 4 bases, and 5 bases lay in between. The DNA of the CDR3 is TGTGCCAGCAGCTTAGACGGGTACAATGAGCAGTTCTTC. This encodes CASSLDGYNEQFF. Filled out from reference TRBV7-2 and TRBJ2-1, the complete variable domain reads GAGVSQSPSNKVTEKGKDVELRCDPISGHTALYWYRQSLGQGLEFLIYFQGNSAPDKSGLPSDRFSAERTGGSVSTLTIQRTQQEDSAVYLCASSLDGYNEQFFGPGTRLTVL.